This T cell receptor (beta chain) was observed in a study of blood T cell repertoires in COVID-19. Using immunoSEQ multiplex PCR, the repertoire was profiled, and TCRdb retains in-frame clones only, with some absent. The table records approximately 290,000 clones, around 89% of them present only once. The CDR3 length is 14 residues. Trimming cost V 7 bases and J 0 bases, with 13 bases left between them. Per germline, CDR1 MNHEY and CDR2 SVGAGI. This clone was observed once. The origin of this receptor is a man aged 25 to 45 with acute or convalescent COVID-19. The specimen was peripheral blood. The rearrangement links TRBV6-5 to TRBJ2-7; possible D gene TRBD1, 7 bases. This CDR3 is CASIQGGHSYEQYF. DNA for the CDR3: TGTGCCAGCATCCAGGGGGGCCACTCCTACGAGCAGTACTTC.